One sample yielded the 24 T cell receptor beta chains listed below, sequenced in a study of T cell responses to AZD1222 COVID-19 vaccine. Here immunoSEQ multiplex PCR was the method, and the copy in TCRdb shows in-frame clones only, minus some. Of about 150,000 clones in the sample, around 90% were seen once. The sample consisted of peripheral blood, taken on day 0 of AZD1222 vaccination. The receptors here all came from an adult in good health.

The rearrangement links TRBV28 to TRBJ2-3; 7 positions match TRBD1. The CDR3 runs 13 residues. Trimming removed 5 bases from V and 5 bases from J; junction bases left unmatched: 4. The germline gives CDR1 MDHEN, CDR2 SYDVKM. In DNA form, the CDR3 reads TGTGCCAGCAGTGACAGGGATAAAGATACGCAGTATTTT. Amino acids: CASSDRDKDTQYF.

This chain joins TRBV4-3 and TRBJ2-7, with 8 bases that match TRBD1. The CDR3 contains 14 residues. The V gene end was trimmed by 1 base and the J gene end by 6 bases; junction bases not matched to a gene: 5. Germline V gene lookup returns CDR1 LGHNA and CDR2 YSLEER. The CDR3 DNA is TGCGCCAGCAGCCAAGTTCGGACAGGGACCGAGCAGTACTTC. Translation gives CASSQVRTGTEQYF.

The V and J genes are TRBV15 and TRBJ1-2, with 10 bases matching TRBD1. Germline CDR1 reads LNHNV; CDR2 reads YYDKDF (reference sequence). This CDR3 comprises 16 residues. Trimming at V came to 0 bases and at J to 6 bases, leaving 7 bases not matched to a gene. The CDR3 DNA follows: TGTGCCACCAGCAGAGACCGGACAGGGGGTATCAATGGCTACACCTTC. This gives the protein CATSRDRTGGINGYTF. The full variable domain, in which reference TRBV15 and TRBJ1-2 provide the parts outside the CDR3, is DAMVIQNPRYQVTQFGKPVTLSCSQTLNHNVMYWYQQKSSQAPKLLFHYYDKDFNNEADTPDNFQSRRPNTSFCFLDIRSPGLGDTAMYLCATSRDRTGGINGYTFGSGTRLTVV.

The chain uses TRBV11-2 and TRBJ2-3; 12 positions agree with TRBD2. The length of the CDR3 is 16 residues. V trimming: 5 bases; J trimming: 3 bases; junction bases outside the gene matches: 6. The V gene's germline CDR1 is SGHAT and CDR2 FQNNGV. The CDR3 spells CASSTRTSGVTDTQYF. In nucleotides, the CDR3 is TGTGCCAGCAGCACTCGGACTAGCGGGGTTACAGATACGCAGTATTTT.

The CDR3: CASSQTGQNQPQHF. The CDR3 region has the DNA TGTGCCAGCAGCCAAACGGGACAAAATCAGCCCCAGCATTTT. The rearrangement links TRBV3-1 (or the pseudogene TRBV3-2) to TRBJ1-5, with D possibly being TRBD1 (6 bases). The CDR3 is 14 residues long. Per the germline V gene, CDR1 is LGHDT and CDR2 is YNNKEL (reference sequence). V was trimmed by 2 bases and J by 4 bases, leaving 9 bases between them.

This clone turned up a few times. The chain is built from TRBV15 and TRBJ1-1; D is unresolved. Germline CDR1 reads LNHNV; CDR2 reads YYDKDF (reference sequence). There are 13 residues in the CDR3. With 6 bases removed from V and 1 base from J, the gap between germline ends came to 9 bases. The CDR3 sequence is CATSPMPNTEAFF. The DNA for the CDR3 is TGTGCCACCAGTCCAATGCCGAACACTGAAGCTTTCTTT.

This clone was picked up a small number of times. V and J are TRBV7-9 and TRBJ1-4, with 7 positions matching TRBD1. Germline trimming cut 4 bases from V and 4 bases from J; bases unmatched to any gene: 6. The germline V gene has CDR1 SEHNR and CDR2 FQNEAQ (reference sequence). The CDR3 is 15 amino acids. The CDR3 DNA sequence: TGTGCCAGCAGCTCCGGACAGGACAATAATGAAAAACTGTTTTTT. Its translation is CASSSGQDNNEKLFF.

The chain is built from TRBV9 and TRBJ1-6; D is ambiguous. Trimming stripped 4 bases from V and 8 bases from J, with 13 bases between. The CDR3 contains 14 residues. From germline, CDR1 is SGDLS and CDR2 YYNGEE. As DNA, the CDR3 is TGTGCCAGCAGCCCTCGTGTCGTCGATTCACCCCTCCACTTT. Residues: CASSPRVVDSPLHF.

The chain joins TRBV6-5 to TRBJ1-2; D gene ambiguous. The V end was cut by 7 bases, the J end by 1 base, with 16 bases between. CDR3 size: 15 residues. Germline CDR1 MNHEY, CDR2 SVGAGI. CDR3 protein: CASITLAGSNYGYTF. CDR3 DNA sequence: TGTGCCAGCATCACCCTCGCGGGGAGTAACTATGGCTACACCTTC.

The V call is TRBV7-9, the J call TRBJ2-1; D gene unclear. Germline assignment: CDR1 SEHNR and CDR2 FQNEAQ (reference sequence). V was cut by 0 bases and J by 0 bases, with 6 bases left in between. The CDR3 extends over 15 amino acids. The CDR3 loop reads CASSLAGHSYNEQFF. CDR3 bases: TGTGCCAGCAGCTTAGCCGGGCACTCCTACAATGAGCAGTTCTTC.

J is TRBJ1-3 and V is TRBV10-2; D is perhaps TRBD1 (5 bases). Germline V CDR1 and CDR2: WSHSY, SAAADI. There are 19 residues in the CDR3. The V and J ends lost 6 bases and 0 bases respectively, with 24 bases between them. The CDR3 nucleotides are TGCGCCAGCAGCCCACTACCGGGACGAGCGACCCACTCTGGAAACACCATATATTTT. Protein sequence: CASSPLPGRATHSGNTIYF.

The chain is built from TRBV6-5 and TRBJ2-3; D remains ambiguous. The germline V gene encodes CDR1 MNHEY and CDR2 SVGAGI. Trimming left V 2 bases short and J 1 base short, with 13 bases between. The CDR3 is 16 residues long. CDR3 sequence: CASSYNSWQRTDTQYF. The CDR3 nucleotides are TGTGCCAGCAGTTACAATTCTTGGCAGCGCACAGATACGCAGTATTTT.

On this clone itself: Other DNA sequences in the sample encode the same CDR3. V is TRBV3-1 (or the pseudogene TRBV3-2) and J is TRBJ1-1; 10 nucleotides line up with TRBD1. The CDR3 extends over 13 amino acids. Germline assignment: CDR1 LGHDT and CDR2 YNNKEL (reference sequence). The V gene end was trimmed by 4 bases and the J gene end by 5 bases; junction bases not matched to a gene: 1. The CDR3 bases are TGTGCCAGCAGCCGGACAGGGGGGACTGAAGCTTTCTTT. Its translation: CASSRTGGTEAFF.

The CDR3 DNA reads TGTGCCAGCAGTCCTTCGGGTGGGACTGAAGCTTTCTTT. It translates to CASSPSGGTEAFF. V and J are TRBV2 and TRBJ1-1; D unclear. This CDR3 region has 13 residues. Germline CDR1 SNHLY, CDR2 FYNNEI. V was pared by 5 bases and J by 5 bases, with 12 bases between.

The chain carries TRBV25-1 and TRBJ2-7; weak D call: TRBD1 (6 bases). Germline lookup yields CDR1 MGHDK and CDR2 SYGVNS. The CDR3 is made up of 14 amino acids. Trimming took off 2 bases at V and 5 bases at J, with 13 bases between the two ends. The CDR3 here is CASSEGQGLHEQYF. The CDR3 DNA follows: TGTGCCAGCAGTGAAGGCCAGGGGCTTCACGAGCAGTACTTC.

The chain is built from TRBV5-1 and TRBJ2-3, with 8 bases fitting TRBD1. The ends lost 4 bases at V and 4 bases at J; junction bases unmatched: 8. CDR3 size: 15 residues. Germline CDR1 SGHRS, CDR2 YFSETQ. The CDR3 DNA sequence: TGCGCCAGCAGCGGATCAGGGGGCGCGGCAGATACGCAGTATTTT. Its translation is CASSGSGGAADTQYF.

The chain carries TRBV25-1 and TRBJ1-2; D gene unclear. The germline gives CDR1 MGHDK, CDR2 SYGVNS. The CDR3 has 13 residues. Trimming left V 3 bases short and J 7 bases short, with 12 bases between. The CDR3 here is CASSDKVVGGYTF. For the CDR3, the DNA is TGTGCCAGCAGTGATAAGGTCGTTGGTGGCTACACCTTC.

Details on this clone: Within the sample, other DNA sequences also encode this same CDR3. The V call is TRBV3-1 (or the pseudogene TRBV3-2), the J call TRBJ1-6; no definite D call. V was shortened by 3 bases and J by 6 bases, with 6 bases between the two germline ends. Germline V lookup: CDR1 LGHDT, CDR2 YNNKEL (reference sequence). The CDR3 runs 13 residues. In nucleotides, the CDR3 is TGTGCCAGCAGCCAGGGGTCTAATTCACCCCTCCACTTT. It encodes CASSQGSNSPLHF.

V usage is TRBV7-2 and J usage is TRBJ2-7; D possibly matches TRBD1 or TRBD2 (7 bases each). The germline V and J ends were trimmed by 5 bases and 2 bases, with 19 bases remaining between them. From germline, CDR1 is SGHTA and CDR2 FQGNSA. The CDR3 runs 16 residues. CDR3 protein: CASSPASGGGPYEQYF. The CDR3 nucleotides are TGTGCCAGCAGCCCCGCTTCAGGGGGGGGCCCCTACGAGCAGTACTTC.

This chain links TRBV7-2 with TRBJ1-4, with a weak D call TRBD1 (5 bases). The CDR3 is 13 amino acids. V gave up 4 bases and J gave up 10 bases, with 13 bases separating them. Germline CDR1 is SGHTA and CDR2 is FQGNSA. The CDR3 reads CASSSGRLGKLFF. In DNA form, the CDR3 reads TGTGCCAGCAGCTCGGGGCGCCTGGGAAAACTGTTTTTT.

The count of this clone is one. The V gene is TRBV6-5, the J gene TRBJ2-1; 9 bases are shared with TRBD2. CDR3 length equals 15 residues. The germline gives CDR1 MNHEY, CDR2 SVGAGI. Trimming took 7 bases from V and 9 from J; bases not matched to a gene: 13. Here the CDR3 DNA reads TGTGCCAGCACCCTCAGCGGGGGGCATGCGAGTGAGCAGTTCTTC. It translates to CASTLSGGHASEQFF.

This sequence joins TRBV11-3 and TRBJ1-4, with D uncertain. From germline, CDR1 is SGHNT and CDR2 YENEEA. The CDR3 consists of 15 residues. The ends were cut back, 5 bases at V and 2 bases at J, with 12 bases in the middle. CDR3 in amino acids: CASSRIWVTNEKLFF. Written as DNA, the CDR3 is TGTGCCAGCAGCCGTATTTGGGTGACTAATGAAAAACTGTTTTTT.

The chain couples TRBV14 to TRBJ2-7; tentative D call: TRBD1 (6 bases). The germline V and J ends were trimmed by 3 bases and 7 bases, with 19 bases remaining between them. From germline, CDR1 is SGHDN and CDR2 FVKESK. The CDR3 length is 15 residues. The CDR3 here is CASSQYETGRGEQYF. In DNA, the CDR3 is TGTGCCAGCAGCCAGTATGAAACAGGGCGCGGAGAGCAGTACTTC.

The chain has TRBV7-2 and TRBJ2-7, with TRBD1 matching 9 bases. Germline assignment: CDR1 SGHTA and CDR2 FQGNSA. This CDR3 is 18 amino acids long. J gave up 3 bases and V 4 bases, and 16 bases lay outside the gene matches. Written as DNA, the CDR3 is TGTGCCAGCAGCTACAGCTTTTTCAACCGGGACAGGGACTACGAGCAGTACTTC. It specifies CASSYSFFNRDRDYEQYF.